This is a list of T cell receptor beta chains from one sample in a study of molecular identifiers for immune sequencing clone quantification. TCRdb re-analysed the PCR reads in MiXCR, keeping a single row per CDR3 protein. Of about 640,000 distinct CDR3 sequences in the sample, about 20% are singletons; the top ten hold around 0.86%. Source material: naive CD8+ T cells from blood, with Jurkat cell RNA spiked in. Receptor source: a human donor in good health. Some libraries in this study had Jurkat cell RNA spiked in. Each CDR3 is given with its conserved first and last residue. Fields, in order: V gene, clone size, J gene, CDR3 protein. Clone size, where shown, is once, few, many, or a class for clones that have expanded.

V: TRBV6-2/TRBV6-3; size: many; J: TRBJ2-5; CDR3: CASSYGDRAYF
V: TRBV12-3/TRBV12-4; size: many; J: TRBJ2-7; CDR3: CASSAGQLYEQYF
V: TRBV6-5; size: many; J: TRBJ1-1; CDR3: CASSYAQGATPNTEAFF
V: TRBV4-3; size: -; J: TRBJ1-3; CDR3: CASSQDLGASGNTIYF
V: TRBV4-1; size: -; J: TRBJ1-5; CDR3: CASSHDGRGGNQPQHF
V: TRBV19; size: many; J: TRBJ2-7; CDR3: CASSSGRGYEQYF
V: TRBV7-2; size: many; J: TRBJ1-1; CDR3: CASSLSLRTEAFF
V: TRBV5-1; size: -; J: TRBJ2-1; CDR3: CASSLTSPWSNEQFF
V: TRBV7-9; size: -; J: TRBJ2-7; CDR3: CASSGGTATYEQYF
V: TRBV7-9; size: -; J: TRBJ2-5; CDR3: CASSQLTGGNQETQYF
V: TRBV19; size: -; J: TRBJ2-3; CDR3: CASSIGLLGTSGIPSTDTQYF
V: TRBV12-3/TRBV12-4; size: many; J: TRBJ2-2; CDR3: CASSSRDYTYTGELFF
V: TRBV7-2; size: many; J: TRBJ2-7; CDR3: CASGNRDSTYEQYF
V: TRBV4-1; size: many; J: TRBJ2-7; CDR3: CASSQAGSRSYEQYF
V: TRBV19; size: -; J: TRBJ1-1; CDR3: CASSLQGANAEAFF
V: TRBV6-5; size: few; J: TRBJ2-7; CDR3: CASSYSGQGPYLEQYF
V: TRBV6-6; size: few; J: TRBJ1-3; CDR3: CASSYLGDFDSGNTIYF
V: TRBV4-3; size: many; J: TRBJ2-7; CDR3: CASSQGAHGPYEQYF
V: TRBV10-3; size: many; J: TRBJ1-1; CDR3: CAISESGGRTEAFF
V: TRBV6-5; size: -; J: TRBJ1-4; CDR3: CASNDRATNEKLFF
V: TRBV10-2; size: -; J: TRBJ2-2; CDR3: CASNLPTSGGANTGELFF
V: TRBV13; size: few; J: TRBJ2-7; CDR3: CASSSPGRGGGYEQYF